This TCR beta chain was profiled in a study of blood T cell repertoires in COVID-19. Background on the study: The samples span acute and convalescent COVID-19 from the United States, Italy and Spain.

Generated by immunoSEQ multiplex PCR, the TCRdb table keeps only in-frame clones and is missing some. Among 200,000 or so clones listed, about 88% were seen once. This receptor was obtained from a woman between 40 and 50 years old who had recovered from COVID-19. Sequencing was carried out using peripheral blood.

CDR3 residues: CASGFRAPQGDIQYF. CDR3 nucleotides: TGTGCCAGTGGATTTCGAGCTCCTCAGGGGGACATTCAGTACTTC. The rearrangement joins TRBV19 to TRBJ2-4, with 7 bases aligning to TRBD1. Germline assignment: CDR1 LNHDA and CDR2 SQIVND (reference sequence). The CDR3 consists of 15 residues. J gave up 8 bases and V 8 bases, and 15 bases lay outside the gene matches. The full variable domain, in which reference TRBV19 and TRBJ2-4 provide the parts outside the CDR3, is DGGITQSPKYLFRKEGQNVTLSCEQNLNHDAMYWYRQDPGQGLRLIYYSQIVNDFQKGDIAEGYSVSREKKESFPLTVTSAQKNPTAFYLCASGFRAPQGDIQYFGAGTRLSVL.